Listed here is a single T cell receptor (beta chain). Its specificity is not known. Hyperthyroidism patients were newly diagnosed, had disease duration under 2 months, and were aged 18 to 65 years. Used for diagnoses were clinical symptoms, serum thyroxine and TRAb, thyroid ultrasound and orbital computed tomography. Regions amplified from RNA transcripts were the TCR beta CDR3 regions. First-round RT-PCR of the TCR CDR3 relied on the HTBI primer set. Each CDR3 protein gets one entry after TCRdb re-called the multiplex PCR reads with MiXCR. The repertoire includes 300,000 to 450,000 distinct CDR3 sequences, approximately 15% of them detected once, and 8% to 13% sits in the top ten. This record belongs to a study of T cells in Graves' hyperthyroidism and ophthalmopathy. V lost 6 bases and J lost 0; bases outside the gene matches: 11. CDR3 size: 16 residues. Germline V gives CDR1 DFQATT, CDR2 SNEGSKA (reference sequence).

Whole-study results and caveats: Stable hyperthyroidism and ophthalmopathy were separated using 13 V-J signatures. Clonotypes that were expanded in thyroid above 0.001 mostly appeared in blood too.

Sample: blood. The sequence was collected from a woman in her fifties or sixties with Graves' hyperthyroidism. The chain uses TRBV20-1 and TRBJ2-1; 7 bases agree with TRBD2. In DNA, the CDR3 is TGCAGTGCCCCAATGCCGCGGGGGAGCTCCTACAATGAGCAGTTCTTC. This codes for CSAPMPRGSSYNEQFF.